This TCR beta chain derives from a study of cytomegalovirus exposure and HLA in healthy donors. The study, taken as a whole, reports: It was assumed in the presence/absence analyses that sequencing depth was roughly uniform across donors.

This clone was found once. Its antigen remains unidentified. Trimming shortened V by 2 bases and J by 8 bases, and 9 bases separated the two germline ends. From germline, CDR1 is SQVTM and CDR2 ANQGSEA. The CDR3 extends over 12 amino acids. A multiplex PCR was run with 60 Vbeta primers and 13 Jbeta primers. Assay used: immunoSEQ multiplex PCR; TCRdb lists only in-frame clones, some missing. The sample shows about 130,000 clones, over 70% of them seen only once. The specimen sequenced was PBMCs. The J gene is TRBJ2-2, the V gene TRBV29-1, with D unresolved. This receptor was taken from a woman aged 18-29 years in good health and CMV-seronegative. The CDR3 DNA reads TGCAGCGTTGAACAGACAAGGGGGGAGCTGTTTTTT. Its translation: CSVEQTRGELFF.